This TCR beta chain was sequenced in a study of blood T cells in healthy people across ages. For every donor, a draw yielded around 10 milliliters of peripheral blood. The CDR3 runs 15 residues. CDR1 is LGHDT, CDR2 YNNKEL, per germline (reference sequence). The V gene lost 4 bases and the J gene lost 3 bases, with 15 bases spanning the gap. The authors ran a second PCR of about 6 to 11 cycles using a sample-barcoded 5' primer and a J-beta primer mix. A template-switch adaptor containing 12 random nucleotides labeled each cDNA molecule. TCRdb passed the 5' RACE reads through MiXCR, listing each CDR3 protein once. The sample contains some 750,000 distinct CDR3 sequences, 22% of which appear only once.

This chain uses TRBV3-1 with TRBJ1-2, with unresolved D. The sequencing sample was made of blood. The source is a man between 65 and 79 years old in good health. The CDR3 protein is CASSLGPTADYGYTF. The CDR3 nucleotides are TGTGCCAGCAGCCTGGGTCCCACCGCTGACTATGGCTACACCTTC.